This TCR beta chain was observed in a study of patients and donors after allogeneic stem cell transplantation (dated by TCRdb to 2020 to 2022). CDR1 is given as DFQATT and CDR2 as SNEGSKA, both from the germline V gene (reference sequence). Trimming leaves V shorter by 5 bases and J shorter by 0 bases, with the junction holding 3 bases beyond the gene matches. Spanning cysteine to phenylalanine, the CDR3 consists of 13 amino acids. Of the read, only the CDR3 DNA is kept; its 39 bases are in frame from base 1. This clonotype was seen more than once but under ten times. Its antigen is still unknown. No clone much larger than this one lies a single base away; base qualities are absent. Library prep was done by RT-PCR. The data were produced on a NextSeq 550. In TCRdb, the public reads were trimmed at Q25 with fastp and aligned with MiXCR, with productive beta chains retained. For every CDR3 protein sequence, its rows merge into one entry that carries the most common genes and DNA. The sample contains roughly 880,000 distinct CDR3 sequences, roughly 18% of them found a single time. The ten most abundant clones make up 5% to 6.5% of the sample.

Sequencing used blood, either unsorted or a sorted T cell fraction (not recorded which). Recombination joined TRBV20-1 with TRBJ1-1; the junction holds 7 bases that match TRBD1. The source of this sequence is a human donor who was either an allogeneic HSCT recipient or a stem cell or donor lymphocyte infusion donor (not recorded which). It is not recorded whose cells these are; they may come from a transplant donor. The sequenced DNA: TGCAGTGCTGGCCAGGGGGTGAACACTGAAGCTTTCTTT. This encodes CSAGQGVNTEAFF.